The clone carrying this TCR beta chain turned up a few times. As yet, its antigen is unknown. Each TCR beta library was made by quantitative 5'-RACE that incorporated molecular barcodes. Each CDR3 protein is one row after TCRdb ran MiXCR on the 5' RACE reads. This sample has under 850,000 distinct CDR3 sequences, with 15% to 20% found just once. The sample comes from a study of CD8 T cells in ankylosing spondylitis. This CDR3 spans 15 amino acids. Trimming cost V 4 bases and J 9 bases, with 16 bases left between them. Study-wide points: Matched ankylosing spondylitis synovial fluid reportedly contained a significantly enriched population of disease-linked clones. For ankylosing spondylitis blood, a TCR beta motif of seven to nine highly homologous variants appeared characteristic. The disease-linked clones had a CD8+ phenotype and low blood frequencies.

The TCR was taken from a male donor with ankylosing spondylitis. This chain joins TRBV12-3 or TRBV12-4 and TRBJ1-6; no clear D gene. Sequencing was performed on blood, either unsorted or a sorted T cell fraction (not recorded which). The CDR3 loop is CASSSREEGGSPLHF. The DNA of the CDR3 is TGTGCCAGCAGTTCAAGGGAGGAGGGTGGTTCACCCCTCCACTTT.